This passage covers 15 T cell receptor beta chains from one sample sequenced in a study of blood T cells in healthy people across ages. Using a J-beta primer mix together with a sample-barcoded 5' primer, a second PCR was run for roughly 6 to 12 cycles. TCRdb itself ran the 5' RACE reads through MiXCR, one entry per CDR3 protein. The profile shows over 950,000 distinct CDR3 sequences, 35% to 40% of them singletons. Sequencing was carried out using blood. These receptors came from a man aged 18 to 29 in good health.

This clonotype turned up a few times. The CDR3 sequence is CASSYSTRTPPPYEQYF. As DNA, the CDR3 is TGTGCCAGCAGTTACTCGACTCGGACTCCACCACCCTACGAGCAGTACTTC. The rearrangement uses TRBV6-2 or TRBV6-3 and TRBJ2-7; possible D gene TRBD2, 5 bases. This CDR3 is 17 amino acids long. Germline V gene lookup returns CDR1 MNHEY and CDR2 SVGEGT. With 0 bases removed from V and 2 bases from J, the gap between germline ends came to 17 bases.

The V call is TRBV5-1, the J call TRBJ1-5, with 10 bases lining up with TRBD1. J was trimmed by 2 bases and V by 0 bases; bases with no gene match: 5. Germline V gene sequence: CDR1 SGHRS, CDR2 YFSETQ. The CDR3 extends over 17 amino acids. The CDR3 reads CASSLGGQGNGNQPQHF. The CDR3, as DNA: TGCGCCAGCAGCTTGGGGGGACAGGGGAACGGCAATCAGCCCCAGCATTTT.

This clonotype was picked up a small number of times. J is TRBJ1-4 and V is TRBV4-2, with D possibly TRBD1 on 5 matching bases. The germline V gene encodes CDR1 LGHNA and CDR2 YNFKEQ. V was cut by 1 base and J by 7 bases, with 16 bases left in between. The CDR3 spans 16 residues. In nucleotides, the CDR3 is TGTGCCAGCAGCCAAGGTGCTAGGGGATTGAGTGAAAAACTGTTTTTT. Its translation: CASSQGARGLSEKLFF.

There are many counts of this clonotype. This chain uses TRBV7-2 with TRBJ2-1; 9 bases map to TRBD1. Germline CDR1 SGHTA, CDR2 FQGNSA. The CDR3 has 15 amino acids. With 2 bases clipped from V and 5 bases from J, the junction kept 4 bases outside the gene matches. The CDR3: CASSLTTGGNNEQFF. For the CDR3, the DNA is TGTGCCAGCAGCTTAACGACAGGGGGAAACAATGAGCAGTTCTTC.

This clonotype is a singleton in its sample. This sequence joins TRBV20-1 and TRBJ2-7; TRBD1 aligns across 8 bases. Looked up from germline, CDR1 is DFQATT and CDR2 is SNEGSKA (reference sequence). The CDR3 runs 14 residues. V shed 2 bases and J 4 bases; nucleotides not matched to a gene: 7. The CDR3 DNA reads TGCAGTGCTAGATTCCCCGACAGGGGATACGAGCAGTACTTC. Translating gives CSARFPDRGYEQYF.

The CDR3 here is CSATLTVAGGNEQYF. Here the CDR3 DNA reads TGCAGTGCTACTCTCACGGTAGCGGGGGGCAATGAGCAGTACTTC. The chain links TRBV20-1 to TRBJ2-5, with TRBD2 identical over 10 bases. After removal of 4 bases from V and 11 bases from J, the junction contained 16 bases not matched to a gene. The CDR3 totals 15 residues. CDR1 is DFQATT, CDR2 SNEGSKA, per germline (reference sequence).

The V call is TRBV9, the J call TRBJ2-2; 11 nucleotides agree with TRBD2. Germline V gene sequence: CDR1 SGDLS, CDR2 YYNGEE. With 3 bases clipped from V and 5 bases from J, the junction kept 9 bases outside the gene matches. The CDR3 has 17 residues. CDR3 sequence reads: CASSARTSGGGTGELFF. CDR3 DNA sequence: TGTGCCAGCAGCGCCCGTACTAGCGGGGGCGGAACCGGGGAGCTGTTTTTT.

The chain combines TRBV6-5 with TRBJ1-6; D gene ambiguous. Germline loops: CDR1 MNHEY, CDR2 SVGAGI. The CDR3 is 13 residues long. The germline V and J ends were trimmed by 6 bases and 9 bases, with 12 bases remaining between them. The CDR3 loop reads CASRSEGSSPLHF. The CDR3 DNA reads as TGTGCCAGCAGATCAGAGGGCAGTTCACCCCTCCACTTT.

The chain carries TRBV7-9 and TRBJ1-1; D uncertain. The CDR3 runs 15 residues. Germline values: CDR1 SEHNR, CDR2 FQNEAQ (reference sequence). V lost 2 bases to trimming and J lost 5 bases, with 15 bases between them. CDR3 sequence reads: CASSLWAGSNTEAFF. The DNA of the CDR3 is TGTGCCAGCAGCTTATGGGCAGGCTCGAATACTGAAGCTTTCTTT.

This clonotype has a handful of counts. The chain joins TRBV29-1 to TRBJ2-3; TRBD1 or TRBD2 may be the D gene (6 bases each). CDR1 is SQVTM and CDR2 is ANQGSEA in the germline V gene. The CDR3 runs 15 residues. V shed 4 bases and J shed 4 bases, with 18 bases lying between them. CDR3 bases: TGCAGCGTTGTGGGGGGCACCTGGGGGCCAGATACGCAGTATTTT. It encodes CSVVGGTWGPDTQYF.

This clonotype came up a few times. The CDR3, as DNA: TGCAGTGCTAGTAGGGCCAGTCTCCTAAACGGGAATTCACCCCTCCACTTT. It specifies CSASRASLLNGNSPLHF. The chain recombines TRBV20-1 with TRBJ1-6, with D hard to call. This CDR3 region has 17 residues. Germline lookup yields CDR1 DFQATT and CDR2 SNEGSKA (reference sequence). V lost 3 bases and J lost 7, with 22 bases in between.

The chain links TRBV28 to TRBJ2-3; 7 bases map to TRBD2. The trim removed 6 bases at V and 1 base at J, leaving 7 bases unmatched. The V gene's germline CDR1 is MDHEN and CDR2 SYDVKM. CDR3 length: 15 amino acids. The CDR3 reads CASRRTSLGTDTQYF. Written as DNA, the CDR3 is TGTGCCAGCAGGCGGACTAGTCTGGGCACAGATACGCAGTATTTT.

The gene calls are TRBV4-3 and TRBJ1-1; weak D call: TRBD1 (5 bases). The ends were cut back, 0 bases at V and 7 bases at J, with 9 bases in the middle. Germline values: CDR1 LGHNA, CDR2 YSLEER. The CDR3 sequence is 13 residues long. In DNA form, the CDR3 reads TGCGCCAGCAGCCAAGACTGGGGGGATGAAGCTTTCTTT. As protein: CASSQDWGDEAFF.

This chain joins TRBV29-1 and TRBJ2-7, with D perhaps matching TRBD2 (6 bases). This CDR3 is 14 amino acids long. Germline V CDR1 and CDR2: SQVTM, ANQGSEA. With 8 bases removed from V and 7 bases from J, the gap between germline ends came to 24 bases. The CDR3 nucleotides read TGCAGCTCATTTAGCGGCCCCGGTGTGAATGAGCAGTACTTC. It codes for CSSFSGPGVNEQYF.

The rearrangement joins TRBV6-5 to TRBJ2-5; D call uncertain. Near its end, the DNA agrees better with TRBJ2-7, so the J call may be wrong. The CDR3 contains 15 residues. The germline CDR1 and CDR2 sequences are MNHEY and SVGAGI. CDR3 nucleotides: TGTGCCAGCAGTTACAGGGCGCCGGGCTATAGCGAGCAGTACTTC. It codes for CASSYRAPGYSEQYF.